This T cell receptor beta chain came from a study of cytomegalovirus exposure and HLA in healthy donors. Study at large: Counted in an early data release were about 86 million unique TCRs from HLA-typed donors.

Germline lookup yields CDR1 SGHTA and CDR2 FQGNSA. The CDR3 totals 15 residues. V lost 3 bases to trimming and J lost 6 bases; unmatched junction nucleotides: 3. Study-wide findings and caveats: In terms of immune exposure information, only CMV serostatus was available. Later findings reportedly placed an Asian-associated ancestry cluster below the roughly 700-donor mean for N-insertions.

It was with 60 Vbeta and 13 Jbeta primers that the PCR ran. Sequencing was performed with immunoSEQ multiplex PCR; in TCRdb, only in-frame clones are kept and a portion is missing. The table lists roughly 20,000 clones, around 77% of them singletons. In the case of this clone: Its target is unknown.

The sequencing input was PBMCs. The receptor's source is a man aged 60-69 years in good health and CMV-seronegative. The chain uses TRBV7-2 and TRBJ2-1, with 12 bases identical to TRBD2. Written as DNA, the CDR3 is TGTGCCAGCAGCTTCTGGACTAGCGGGACCAATGAGCAGTTCTTC. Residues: CASSFWTSGTNEQFF.